The T cell receptor (beta chain) under discussion was sequenced for a study of blood T cell repertoires in COVID-19. Across the whole study: Acute-phase and convalescent COVID-19 samples originated in the United States, Italy and Spain.

Measured with immunoSEQ multiplex PCR; TCRdb has only the in-frame clones, and not every one. The table includes about 74,000 clones, just over 85% detected once. The CDR3 runs to 15 residues. Looked up from germline, CDR1 is SQVTM and CDR2 is ANQGSEA. Deletions cut 2 bases from V and 0 bases from J, with 14 bases between. Material: peripheral blood. The chain couples TRBV29-1 to TRBJ2-7; a weak D match, TRBD2 (5 bases). The sequence came from a woman of 80 years or more with acute or convalescent COVID-19. CDR3 sequence: CSVETYLGSSYEQYF. CDR3 sequence (DNA): TGCAGCGTTGAAACGTACTTAGGGAGCTCCTACGAGCAGTACTTC.